Listed below are T cell receptor beta chains from one sample, sequenced in a study of T cells in Graves' hyperthyroidism and ophthalmopathy. MiXCR was run by TCRdb on the multiplex PCR reads, yielding one entry per CDR3 protein. The repertoire has approximately 400,000 distinct CDR3 sequences, about 14% of them found once; the top ten carry less than 25%. Sequenced: blood. All receptors derive from a man aged 30 to 45 with Graves' hyperthyroidism that later progressed to Graves' ophthalmopathy. Each CDR3 is given with its conserved first and last residue. Each record gives: J gene, clone size, D gene, V gene, CDR3 DNA, CDR3 protein. D genes are given only for firm matches. Size values are once, few and many counts, or a class for expanded clones, and some rows have none.

j_call: TRBJ1-5; clone_size: many; d_call: TRBD1; v_call: TRBV6-2/TRBV6-3; cdr3_nt: TGTGCCAGCAGTCGACAGACAGGGATTTCCAATCAGCCCCAGCATTTT; cdr3_aa: CASSRQTGISNQPQHF
j_call: TRBJ2-1; clone_size: many; d_call: TRBD2; v_call: TRBV27; cdr3_nt: TGTGCCAGCAGTCCCGGGGTTGCGGGGGGGCTTAATGAGCAGTTCTTC; cdr3_aa: CASSPGVAGGLNEQFF
j_call: TRBJ2-1; clone_size: many; d_call: TRBD1; v_call: TRBV20-1; cdr3_nt: TGCAGTGCTAGAGGAGGGACAGGGGGTGAGCAGTTCTTC; cdr3_aa: CSARGGTGGEQFF
j_call: TRBJ2-2; clone_size: few; d_call: -; v_call: TRBV29-1; cdr3_nt: TGCAGCGTTTTCGGGGGCGCTAACACCGGGGAGCTGTTTTTT; cdr3_aa: CSVFGGANTGELFF
j_call: TRBJ2-2; clone_size: many; d_call: TRBD2; v_call: TRBV2; cdr3_nt: TGTGCCAGCAGTGATCCGGGGGGGCACACCGGGGAGCTGTTTTTT; cdr3_aa: CASSDPGGHTGELFF
j_call: TRBJ1-5; clone_size: many; d_call: -; v_call: TRBV2; cdr3_nt: TGTGCCAGCAGTCTTTGGGCAGGGGTGGGCAATCAGCCCCAGCATTTT; cdr3_aa: CASSLWAGVGNQPQHF
j_call: TRBJ2-3; clone_size: -; d_call: TRBD2; v_call: TRBV12-3/TRBV12-4; cdr3_nt: TGTGCCAGCAACCAAGCGGGGGGGCCGGAAGATACGCAGTATTTT; cdr3_aa: CASNQAGGPEDTQYF
j_call: TRBJ2-7; clone_size: many; d_call: -; v_call: TRBV7-2; cdr3_nt: TGTGCCAGCAGCTTAGCGAAAGAGCTAGGGCAGTACTTC; cdr3_aa: CASSLAKELGQYF
j_call: TRBJ2-7; clone_size: -; d_call: TRBD2; v_call: TRBV20-1; cdr3_nt: TGCAGTGCTCGGACTAGCGGGGGGCTTATTGACGAGCAGTACTTC; cdr3_aa: CSARTSGGLIDEQYF
j_call: TRBJ2-1; clone_size: -; d_call: TRBD2; v_call: TRBV20-1; cdr3_nt: TGCAGTGCTAGGAGGAGCGGGGGGGCATACAATGAGCAGTTCTTC; cdr3_aa: CSARRSGGAYNEQFF
j_call: TRBJ1-2; clone_size: many; d_call: TRBD1; v_call: TRBV7-2; cdr3_nt: TGTGCCAGCAGCTTAGGGGGACAGGGGGAGAACTATGGCTACACCTTC; cdr3_aa: CASSLGGQGENYGYTF
j_call: TRBJ2-6; clone_size: few; d_call: TRBD1; v_call: TRBV18; cdr3_nt: TGTGCCAGCTCACCAGCGCAGGGGGCTGGGGCCAACGTCCTGACTTTC; cdr3_aa: CASSPAQGAGANVLTF
j_call: TRBJ2-1; clone_size: -; d_call: TRBD1; v_call: TRBV19; cdr3_nt: TGTGCCAGTAGTATTCTCCCTAGACAGGGGGCCCTCAACAATGAGCAGTTCTTC; cdr3_aa: CASSILPRQGALNNEQFF
j_call: TRBJ1-4; clone_size: few; d_call: -; v_call: TRBV15; cdr3_nt: TGTGCCACCAGCAGACCGGGCCGTACCGAAAAACTGTTTTTT; cdr3_aa: CATSRPGRTEKLFF
j_call: TRBJ2-7; clone_size: -; d_call: TRBD1; v_call: TRBV28; cdr3_nt: TGTGCCAGCAGTACACCCCCAAGGGGGCACGAGCAGTACTTC; cdr3_aa: CASSTPPRGHEQYF
j_call: TRBJ2-7; clone_size: many; d_call: TRBD2; v_call: TRBV3-1; cdr3_nt: TGTGCCACTGGGCGGGAGATGGGCTACGAGCAGTACTTC; cdr3_aa: CATGREMGYEQYF
j_call: TRBJ2-1; clone_size: -; d_call: -; v_call: TRBV7-9; cdr3_nt: TGTGCCAGCAGCCAGGGAAAGTACAATGAGCAGTTCTTC; cdr3_aa: CASSQGKYNEQFF
j_call: TRBJ1-1; clone_size: -; d_call: TRBD1; v_call: TRBV5-4; cdr3_nt: TGTGCCAGCAGCTTCTCTTCACTCAAGGGGGCAACTGAAGCTTTCTTT; cdr3_aa: CASSFSSLKGATEAFF
j_call: TRBJ2-1; clone_size: many; d_call: -; v_call: TRBV11-3; cdr3_nt: TGTGCCTCCCAACGAGGGTTGATTCTTAATGAGCAGTTCTTC; cdr3_aa: CASQRGLILNEQFF
j_call: TRBJ2-7; clone_size: many; d_call: -; v_call: TRBV18; cdr3_nt: TGTGCCAGCTCACCACCCGATTTCTACGAGCAGTACTTC; cdr3_aa: CASSPPDFYEQYF
j_call: TRBJ2-3; clone_size: few; d_call: TRBD2; v_call: TRBV4-1; cdr3_nt: TGCGCCAGCAGCCGGGGGGTAGCGGGGGATCTGACAGATACGCAGTATTTT; cdr3_aa: CASSRGVAGDLTDTQYF
j_call: TRBJ2-7; clone_size: -; d_call: -; v_call: TRBV6-6; cdr3_nt: TGTGCCAGCAGTTACTCAGAGGACGAGCAGTACTTC; cdr3_aa: CASSYSEDEQYF
j_call: TRBJ1-6; clone_size: -; d_call: TRBD1; v_call: TRBV5-6; cdr3_nt: TGTGCCAGCAGCTCACGGACAGGGGCCTATAATTCACCCCTCCACTTT; cdr3_aa: CASSSRTGAYNSPLHF
j_call: TRBJ1-1; clone_size: -; d_call: TRBD1; v_call: TRBV20-1; cdr3_nt: TGCAGTGCTGGCGAGCCAGGGGGCCCCATGAACACTGAAGCTTTCTTT; cdr3_aa: CSAGEPGGPMNTEAFF
j_call: TRBJ2-7; clone_size: many; d_call: -; v_call: TRBV20-1; cdr3_nt: TGCAGTGCTAGAGGGACACTGCCCTACGAGCAGTACTTC; cdr3_aa: CSARGTLPYEQYF
j_call: TRBJ2-5; clone_size: few; d_call: TRBD1; v_call: TRBV7-6; cdr3_nt: TGTGCCAGCAGGTACACAGGGGAAGAGACCCAGTACTTC; cdr3_aa: CASRYTGEETQYF
j_call: TRBJ1-4; clone_size: -; d_call: TRBD1; v_call: TRBV7-9; cdr3_nt: TGTGCCAGCAGCTTAGGACAGGGGGCGAGTAGGAGTGAAAAACTGTTTTTT; cdr3_aa: CASSLGQGASRSEKLFF
j_call: TRBJ2-7; clone_size: many; d_call: -; v_call: TRBV6-1; cdr3_nt: TGTGCCAGCAGCGAACGGGTTACCTACGAGCAGTACTTC; cdr3_aa: CASSERVTYEQYF
j_call: TRBJ1-2; clone_size: many; d_call: -; v_call: TRBV7-2; cdr3_nt: TGTGCCAGCAGCCCGGACAGTCTCAACTATGGCTACACCTTC; cdr3_aa: CASSPDSLNYGYTF
j_call: TRBJ1-2; clone_size: few; d_call: -; v_call: TRBV12-3/TRBV12-4; cdr3_nt: TGTGCCAGCAGTCGCAGGGCCTCTAACTATGGCTACACCTTC; cdr3_aa: CASSRRASNYGYTF
j_call: TRBJ2-2; clone_size: -; d_call: -; v_call: TRBV13; cdr3_nt: TGTGCCAGCAGCAACACGGACGGCCCCGCCGGGGAGCTGTTTTTT; cdr3_aa: CASSNTDGPAGELFF
j_call: TRBJ2-5; clone_size: few; d_call: -; v_call: TRBV4-1; cdr3_nt: TGCGCCAGCAGCCTGCTCGGGGACCCCCAAGAGACCCAGTACTTC; cdr3_aa: CASSLLGDPQETQYF
j_call: TRBJ2-1; clone_size: -; d_call: -; v_call: TRBV28; cdr3_nt: TGTGCCAGCAGTTTAGAGACCTACAATGAGCAGTTCTTC; cdr3_aa: CASSLETYNEQFF
j_call: TRBJ2-3; clone_size: -; d_call: -; v_call: TRBV19; cdr3_nt: TGTGCCAGCACAGGCCCTCCGGGACATTACACAGATACGCAGTATTTT; cdr3_aa: CASTGPPGHYTDTQYF
j_call: TRBJ1-1; clone_size: few; d_call: TRBD1; v_call: TRBV4-1; cdr3_nt: TGCGCCAGCAGCCAAGAAAAGAGGGGACAGGGCTCTGAAGCTTTCTTT; cdr3_aa: CASSQEKRGQGSEAFF
j_call: TRBJ1-6; clone_size: few; d_call: -; v_call: TRBV13; cdr3_nt: TGTGCCAGCAGCTCCCCAATGCCCGGCCCAGCTTCACCCCTCCACTTT; cdr3_aa: CASSSPMPGPASPLHF
j_call: TRBJ2-7; clone_size: many; d_call: -; v_call: TRBV7-6; cdr3_nt: TGTGCCAGCAGCCGCGACAGGGAGGTTTCCTACGAGCAGTACTTC; cdr3_aa: CASSRDREVSYEQYF
j_call: TRBJ2-3; clone_size: many; d_call: -; v_call: TRBV11-1; cdr3_nt: TGTGCCAGCAGCCGGGACGAGATAGATACGCAGTATTTT; cdr3_aa: CASSRDEIDTQYF
j_call: TRBJ2-7; clone_size: few; d_call: TRBD1; v_call: TRBV5-5; cdr3_nt: TGTGCCAGCAGCCAACAGGGGGAGCAGTACTTC; cdr3_aa: CASSQQGEQYF
j_call: TRBJ1-4; clone_size: many; d_call: TRBD1; v_call: TRBV28; cdr3_nt: TGTGCCAGCAGTACCCGACAGGGTAAACTGTTTTTT; cdr3_aa: CASSTRQGKLFF
j_call: TRBJ2-4; clone_size: few; d_call: -; v_call: TRBV6-2/TRBV6-3; cdr3_nt: TGTGCCAGCAGTTTTACTAGCACCATTCAGTACTTC; cdr3_aa: CASSFTSTIQYF